This TCR beta chain was identified during a study of blood T cell repertoires in COVID-19. Study-level background: The origin of the acute and convalescent COVID-19 samples was the United States, Italy and Spain. T cells, B-cell-depleted T cells, or PBMCs provided the cDNA or gDNA that served as material.

The ends lost 3 bases at V and 5 bases at J; junction bases unmatched: 4. The CDR3 covers 14 residues. Germline V gene data show CDR1 as GTSNPN and CDR2 as SVGIG (reference sequence). This clone was found once. As handled by the study authors: For nucleated cells, counts were estimated from reference gene primer amplification. Libraries were prepared by immunoSEQ multiplex PCR; TCRdb keeps only in-frame clonotypes and omits some of them. V and J calls plus clone size are reproduced from that table; the DNA served to infer D and trimming. The data contain 160,000 or so clones, just under 80% of them singletons.

The genes are TRBV30 and TRBJ2-1, with TRBD1 identical over 10 bases. The receptor comes from a woman of 80 years or more with acute or convalescent COVID-19. The sample was peripheral blood. This chain's CDR3 is CAWRGQGLNNEQFF. In DNA, the CDR3 is TGTGCCTGGAGGGGACAGGGGTTGAACAATGAGCAGTTCTTC.